Listed here are 18 T cell receptor beta chains from one sample, sequenced in a study of T-cell memory formation after mild COVID-19. TCRdb itself ran the 5' RACE reads through MiXCR, one entry per CDR3 protein. This sample has over 150,000 distinct CDR3 sequences; about 18% occur once, and the top ten carry 3% to 4.5%. Sequencing was carried out using PBMCs or a T cell subset sorted from them (not recorded which). The origin of the receptors is a young man who had mild COVID-19 (a few samples of this study predate the infection). Cell type and time point are not known.

In its sample, this clonotype was seen a few times. The chain has TRBV2 and TRBJ2-1, with 9 bases identical to TRBD2. V was pared by 6 bases and J by 4 bases, with 7 bases of the junction left unmatched. Germline CDR1 SNHLY, CDR2 FYNNEI. The CDR3 is 15 residues long. CDR3 sequence (DNA): TGTGCCAGCAGGATCCAGACTAGCGGTTACAATGAGCAGTTCTTC. Protein: CASRIQTSGYNEQFF. Full variable domain (outside the CDR3, taken from reference TRBV2 and TRBJ2-1): EPEVTQTPSHQVTQMGQEVILRCVPISNHLYFYWYRQILGQKVEFLVSFYNNEISEKSEIFDDQFSVERPDGSNFTLKIRSTKLEDSAMYFCASRIQTSGYNEQFFGPGTRLTVL.

This clonotype showed up just a few times. The chain links TRBV7-8 to TRBJ1-2, with D hard to call. The CDR3 is 13 amino acids. CDR1 and CDR2 from the germline V gene are SGHVS and FQNEAQ. V dropped 3 bases and J dropped 3 bases, with 8 bases sitting between them. The CDR3 DNA is TGTGCCAGCAGCTTTAGTATGGACTATGGCTACACCTTC. Translating gives CASSFSMDYGYTF. The full variable domain, rest sourced from reference TRBV7-8 and TRBJ1-2, is GAGVSQSPRYKVAKRGQDVALRCDPISGHVSLFWYQQALGQGPEFLTYFQNEAQLDKSGLPSDRFFAERPEGSVSTLKIQRTQQEDSAVYLCASSFSMDYGYTFGSGTRLTVV.

The rearrangement joins TRBV18 to TRBJ2-7, with a weak D call TRBD2 (5 bases). Trimming removed 3 bases from V and 4 bases from J, with 16 bases in between. The CDR3 runs 15 residues. Germline CDR1 is KGHSH and CDR2 is LQKENI. The CDR3 DNA reads as TGTGCCAGCTCACCGTCGGGCCTAGGAGGTTACGAGCAGTACTTC. It translates to CASSPSGLGGYEQYF.

The genes are TRBV14 and TRBJ1-1, with D hard to call. Trimming took 10 bases from V and 2 from J, leaving 17 bases between them. This CDR3 spans 14 amino acids. Germline V gives CDR1 SGHDN, CDR2 FVKESK. CDR3 protein: CATALMVRNTEAFF. CDR3 coding DNA: TGTGCCACCGCGTTAATGGTACGAAACACTGAAGCTTTCTTT.

J is TRBJ2-1 and V is TRBV20-1, with D possibly being TRBD2 (6 bases). CDR1 DFQATT and CDR2 SNEGSKA come from the germline V gene (reference sequence). CDR3 size: 11 residues. Trimming pared 5 bases from V and 7 bases from J, leaving 9 bases between. The DNA of the CDR3 is TGCAGTGCTGCGGGGCCGAATGAGCAGTTCTTC. Translation gives CSAAGPNEQFF.

This clonotype has more than one count but fewer than ten. V and J are TRBV10-3 and TRBJ1-1, with a tentative D call TRBD1 (6 bases). The length of the CDR3 is 13 residues. The germline V gene has CDR1 ENHRY and CDR2 SYGVKD. V lost 6 bases to trimming and J lost 3 bases, with 11 bases between them. The CDR3: CAIRRSGDTEAFF. The CDR3 region has the DNA TGTGCCATCAGGAGGTCAGGGGACACTGAAGCTTTCTTT.

The genes are TRBV2 and TRBJ2-3; D gene uncertain. Trimming stripped 7 bases from V and 2 bases from J, with 10 bases between. This CDR3 is built from 13 residues. The V gene's germline CDR1 is SNHLY and CDR2 FYNNEI. For the CDR3, the DNA is TGTGCCAGCAAGCAGGCCAACACAGATACGCAGTATTTT. Translation gives CASKQANTDTQYF.

The rearrangement links TRBV6-6 to TRBJ1-2; TRBD1 matches 7 bases. J gave up 4 bases and V 10 bases, and 6 bases lay outside the gene matches. This CDR3 region has 12 residues. Germline V gene lookup returns CDR1 MNHNY and CDR2 SVGAGI (reference sequence). CDR3 bases: TGTGCCAACAGGGACAGAGCCTATGGCTACACCTTC. Translated, it gives CANRDRAYGYTF.

V usage is TRBV7-2 and J usage is TRBJ2-5, with 10 bases identical to TRBD2. V was pared by 6 bases and J by 3 bases, with 4 bases of the junction left unmatched. The germline CDR1 and CDR2 sequences are SGHTA and FQGNSA. The CDR3 loop spans 14 amino acids. The CDR3 nucleotides read TGTGCCAGCAGTTTAACTAGCGGGGAAGAGACCCAGTACTTC. The encoded protein is CASSLTSGEETQYF.

This clonotype was counted only a few times. The gene calls are TRBV7-2 and TRBJ2-5, with 11 bases aligning to TRBD2. CDR1 is SGHTA, CDR2 FQGNSA, per germline. CDR3 size: 14 residues. V lost 5 bases and J lost 6; bases outside the gene matches: 5. The CDR3 sequence: CASSPTSGGQTQYF. CDR3 nucleotides: TGTGCCAGCAGCCCTACTAGCGGGGGACAGACCCAGTACTTC.

The chain uses TRBV6-5 and TRBJ2-3; D unclear. Germline V gives CDR1 MNHEY, CDR2 SVGAGI. The CDR3 has 14 amino acids. V was trimmed by 4 bases and J by 1 base, leaving 9 bases between them. CDR3 in amino acids: CASSSLLGTDTQYF. The CDR3 nucleotides read TGTGCCAGCAGTTCTCTCTTAGGCACAGATACGCAGTATTTT.

This clonotype came up a few times. J is TRBJ1-5 and V is TRBV2, with a weak D call TRBD1 (6 bases). Trimming shortened V by 6 bases and J by 6 bases, and 21 bases separated the two germline ends. The CDR3 covers 16 residues. Looked up from germline, CDR1 is SNHLY and CDR2 is FYNNEI. The CDR3 coding sequence is TGTGCCAGCAGGGGCGTCAGGGGCCCTGGTGGTCAGCCCCAGCATTTT. It translates to CASRGVRGPGGQPQHF.

V gene TRBV4-3 combines with J gene TRBJ2-7, with D unclear. CDR3 length: 15 amino acids. From germline, CDR1 is LGHNA and CDR2 YSLEER. The V gene lost 1 base and the J gene lost 0 bases, with 10 bases spanning the gap. The CDR3 DNA follows: TGCGCCAGCAGCCAAGCAACGACTGCCTCCTACGAGCAGTACTTC. Its translation is CASSQATTASYEQYF.

The gene calls are TRBV7-3 and TRBJ1-2, with 7 bases fitting TRBD1. V lost 3 bases and J lost 8; bases outside the gene matches: 6. The CDR3 is 13 residues long. Germline V gene lookup returns CDR1 SGHTA and CDR2 FQGTGA. For the CDR3, the DNA is TGTGCCAGCAGCTTTCGAGGGGGCCAAGGCTACACCTTC. It yields the protein CASSFRGGQGYTF.

This clonotype was found a few times. This rearrangement joins TRBV29-1 to TRBJ2-3; D unresolved. V dropped 1 base and J dropped 6 bases, with 8 bases sitting between them. The CDR3 sequence is 12 residues long. The germline gives CDR1 SQVTM, CDR2 ANQGSEA. In nucleotides, the CDR3 is TGCAGCGTTGAAGCGGCGAGTGATACGCAGTATTTT. Its translation is CSVEAASDTQYF.

This clonotype was seen more than once but under ten times. The chain has TRBV7-2 and TRBJ1-6; TRBD1 matches 7 bases. J gave up 8 bases and V 4 bases, and 2 bases lay outside the gene matches. Germline assignment: CDR1 SGHTA and CDR2 FQGNSA. There are 13 residues in the CDR3. In nucleotides, the CDR3 is TGTGCCAGCAGCTCCACAGGGGATTCACCCCTCCACTTT. Its translation is CASSSTGDSPLHF.

This chain connects TRBV7-2 to TRBJ2-5; D possibly corresponds to TRBD1 (6 bases). The germline CDR1 and CDR2 sequences are SGHTA and FQGNSA. The CDR3 runs to 12 residues. The V and J ends lost 6 bases and 5 bases respectively, with 10 bases between them. The CDR3 reads CASRRTAETQYF. In nucleotides, the CDR3 is TGTGCCAGCAGACGGACAGCGGAGACCCAGTACTTC.

This clonotype was found a few times. The rearrangement links TRBV5-1 to TRBJ2-3; 9 positions agree with TRBD2. The CDR3 sequence is 16 residues long. CDR1 is SGHRS and CDR2 is YFSETQ in the germline V gene. With V trimmed by 0 bases and J by 3 bases, 5 bases remained unmatched. In DNA form, the CDR3 reads TGCGCCAGCAGCTTGGAGTCGCTAGCGGGGACAGATACGCAGTATTTT. Translation gives CASSLESLAGTDTQYF.